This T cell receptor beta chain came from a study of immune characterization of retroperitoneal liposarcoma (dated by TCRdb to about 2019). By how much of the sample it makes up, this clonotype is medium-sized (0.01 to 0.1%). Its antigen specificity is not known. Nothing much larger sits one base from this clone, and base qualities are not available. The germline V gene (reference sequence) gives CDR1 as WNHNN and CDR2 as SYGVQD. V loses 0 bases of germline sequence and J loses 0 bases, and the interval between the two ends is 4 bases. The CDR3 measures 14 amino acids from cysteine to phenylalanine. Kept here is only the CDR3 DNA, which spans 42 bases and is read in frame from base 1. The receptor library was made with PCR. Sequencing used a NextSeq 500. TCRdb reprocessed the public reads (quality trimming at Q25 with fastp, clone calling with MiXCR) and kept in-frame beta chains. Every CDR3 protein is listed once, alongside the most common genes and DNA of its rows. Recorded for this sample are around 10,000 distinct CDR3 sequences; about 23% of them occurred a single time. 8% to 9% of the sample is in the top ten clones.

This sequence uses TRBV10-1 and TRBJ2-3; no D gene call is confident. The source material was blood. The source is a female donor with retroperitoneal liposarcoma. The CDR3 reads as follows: CASSESTSTDTQYF. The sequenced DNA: TGCGCCAGCAGTGAGTCGACGAGCACAGATACGCAGTATTTT.